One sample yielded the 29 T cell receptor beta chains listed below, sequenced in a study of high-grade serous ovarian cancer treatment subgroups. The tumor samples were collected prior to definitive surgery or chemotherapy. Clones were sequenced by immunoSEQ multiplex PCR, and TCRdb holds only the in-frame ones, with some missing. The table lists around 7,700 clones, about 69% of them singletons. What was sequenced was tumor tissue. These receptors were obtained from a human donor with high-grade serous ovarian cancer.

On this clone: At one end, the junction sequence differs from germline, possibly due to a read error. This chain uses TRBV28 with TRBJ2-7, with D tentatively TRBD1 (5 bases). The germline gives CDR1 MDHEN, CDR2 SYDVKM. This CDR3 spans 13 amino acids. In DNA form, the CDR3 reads TGTGCCAGCAGGACGGACAACTCCGACGAGCAGTACTTC. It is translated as CASRTDNSDEQYF.

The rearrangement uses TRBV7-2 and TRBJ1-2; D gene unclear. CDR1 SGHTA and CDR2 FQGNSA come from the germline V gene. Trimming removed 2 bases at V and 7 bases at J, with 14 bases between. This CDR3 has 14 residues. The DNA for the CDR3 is TGTGCCAGCAGCTTACCGTCGGGGTTCGGTGGCTACACCTTC. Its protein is CASSLPSGFGGYTF.

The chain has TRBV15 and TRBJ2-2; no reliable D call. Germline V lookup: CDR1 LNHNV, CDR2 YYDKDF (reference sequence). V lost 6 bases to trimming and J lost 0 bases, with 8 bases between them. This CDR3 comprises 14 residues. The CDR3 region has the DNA TGTGCCACCAGGAGTCCAACGAACACCGGGGAGCTGTTTTTT. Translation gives CATRSPTNTGELFF.

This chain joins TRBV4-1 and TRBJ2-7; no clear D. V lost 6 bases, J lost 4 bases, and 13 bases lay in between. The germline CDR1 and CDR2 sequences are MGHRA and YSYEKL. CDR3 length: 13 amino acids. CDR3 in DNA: TGCGCCAGCAGTCGATTTGGCGCATACGAGCAGTACTTC. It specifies CASSRFGAYEQYF.

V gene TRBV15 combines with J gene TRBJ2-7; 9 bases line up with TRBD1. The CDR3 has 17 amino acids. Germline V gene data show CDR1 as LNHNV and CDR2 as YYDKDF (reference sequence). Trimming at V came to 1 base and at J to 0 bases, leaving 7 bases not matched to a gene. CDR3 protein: CATSRGRGTGTSYEQYF. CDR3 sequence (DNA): TGTGCCACCAGCAGAGGGAGGGGGACAGGGACCTCCTACGAGCAGTACTTC.

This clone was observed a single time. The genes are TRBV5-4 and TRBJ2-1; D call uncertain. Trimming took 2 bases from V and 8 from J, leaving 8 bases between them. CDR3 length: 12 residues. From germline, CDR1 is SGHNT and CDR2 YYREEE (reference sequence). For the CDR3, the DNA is TGTGCCAGCAGCTTTAGCACTCATGAGCAGTTCTTC. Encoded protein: CASSFSTHEQFF.

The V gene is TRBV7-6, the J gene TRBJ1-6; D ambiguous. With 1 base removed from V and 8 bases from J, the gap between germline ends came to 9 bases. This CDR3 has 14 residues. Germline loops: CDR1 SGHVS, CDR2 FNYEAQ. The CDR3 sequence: CASSLGGSDSPLHF. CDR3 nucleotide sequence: TGTGCCAGCAGCTTAGGAGGGAGTGATTCACCCCTCCACTTT.

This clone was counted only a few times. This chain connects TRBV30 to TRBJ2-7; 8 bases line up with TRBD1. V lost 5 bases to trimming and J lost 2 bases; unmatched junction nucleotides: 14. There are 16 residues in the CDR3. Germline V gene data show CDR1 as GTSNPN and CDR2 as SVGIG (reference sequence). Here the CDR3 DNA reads TGTGCCTGGGGTGGGGCCCGGACAGGGCACCCCTACGAGCAGTACTTC. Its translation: CAWGGARTGHPYEQYF. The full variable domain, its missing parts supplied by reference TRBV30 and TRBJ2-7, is SQTIHQWPATLVQPVGSPLSLECTVEGTSNPNLYWYRQAAGRGLQLLFYSVGIGQISSEVPQNLSASRPQDRQFILSSKKLLLSDSGFYLCAWGGARTGHPYEQYFGPGTRLTVT.

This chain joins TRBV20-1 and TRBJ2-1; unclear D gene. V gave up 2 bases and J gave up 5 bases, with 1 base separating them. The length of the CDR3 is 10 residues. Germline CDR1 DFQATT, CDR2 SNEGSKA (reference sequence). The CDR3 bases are TGCAGTGCTAGACACAATGAGCAGTTCTTC. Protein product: CSARHNEQFF.

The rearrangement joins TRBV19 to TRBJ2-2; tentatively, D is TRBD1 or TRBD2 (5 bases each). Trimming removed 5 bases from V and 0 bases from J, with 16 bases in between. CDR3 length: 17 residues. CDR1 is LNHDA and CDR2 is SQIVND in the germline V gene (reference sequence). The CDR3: CASSAPGTHANTGELFF. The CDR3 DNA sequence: TGTGCCAGTAGTGCCCCCGGGACCCACGCGAACACCGGGGAGCTGTTTTTT.

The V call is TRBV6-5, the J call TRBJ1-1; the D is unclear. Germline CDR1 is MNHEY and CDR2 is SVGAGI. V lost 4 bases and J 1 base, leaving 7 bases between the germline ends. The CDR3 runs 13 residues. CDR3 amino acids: CASSFMENTEAFF. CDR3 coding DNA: TGTGCCAGCAGTTTCATGGAGAACACTGAAGCTTTCTTT.

DNA for the CDR3: TGTGCCAGCAGTCGAAGGGAAGGGCGGCAAGAAGCTTTCTTT. It yields the protein CASSRREGRQEAFF. This chain joins TRBV7-2 and TRBJ1-1; unclear D gene. The CDR3 covers 14 residues. From germline, CDR1 is SGHTA and CDR2 FQGNSA. V shed 6 bases and J shed 8 bases, with 19 bases lying between them.

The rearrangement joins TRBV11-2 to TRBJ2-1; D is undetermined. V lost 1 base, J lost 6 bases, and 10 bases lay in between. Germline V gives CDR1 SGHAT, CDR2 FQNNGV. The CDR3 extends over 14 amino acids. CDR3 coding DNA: TGTGCCAGCAGCTTAGTGCGGCGCCCCAATGAGCAGTTCTTC. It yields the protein CASSLVRRPNEQFF.

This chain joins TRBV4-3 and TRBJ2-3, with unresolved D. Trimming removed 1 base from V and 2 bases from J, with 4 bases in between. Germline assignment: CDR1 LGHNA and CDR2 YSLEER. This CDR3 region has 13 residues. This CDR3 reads CASSQVYTDTQYF. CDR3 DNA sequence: TGCGCCAGCAGCCAAGTTTACACAGATACGCAGTATTTT.

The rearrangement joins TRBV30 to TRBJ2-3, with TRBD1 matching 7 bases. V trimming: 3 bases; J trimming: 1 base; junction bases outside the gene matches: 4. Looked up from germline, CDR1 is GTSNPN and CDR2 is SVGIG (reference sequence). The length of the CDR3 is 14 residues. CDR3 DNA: TGTGCCTGGAGGGATCAGGGGGGCACAGATACGCAGTATTTT. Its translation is CAWRDQGGTDTQYF.

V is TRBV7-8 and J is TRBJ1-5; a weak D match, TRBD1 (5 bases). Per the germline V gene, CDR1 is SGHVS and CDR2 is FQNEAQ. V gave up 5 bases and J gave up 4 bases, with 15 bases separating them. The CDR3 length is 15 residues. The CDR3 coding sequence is TGTGCCAGCAGCAACAGGCAGGCCGGGAATCAGCCCCAGCATTTT. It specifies CASSNRQAGNQPQHF. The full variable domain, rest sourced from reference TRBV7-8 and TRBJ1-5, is GAGVSQSPRYKVAKRGQDVALRCDPISGHVSLFWYQQALGQGPEFLTYFQNEAQLDKSGLPSDRFFAERPEGSVSTLKIQRTQQEDSAVYLCASSNRQAGNQPQHFGDGTRLSIL.

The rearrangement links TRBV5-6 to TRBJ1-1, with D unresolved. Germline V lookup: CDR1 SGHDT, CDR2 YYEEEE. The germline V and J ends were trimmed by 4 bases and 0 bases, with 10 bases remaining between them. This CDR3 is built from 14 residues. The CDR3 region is CASSLDGLNTEAFF. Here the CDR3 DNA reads TGTGCCAGCAGCCTGGACGGACTGAACACTGAAGCTTTCTTT.

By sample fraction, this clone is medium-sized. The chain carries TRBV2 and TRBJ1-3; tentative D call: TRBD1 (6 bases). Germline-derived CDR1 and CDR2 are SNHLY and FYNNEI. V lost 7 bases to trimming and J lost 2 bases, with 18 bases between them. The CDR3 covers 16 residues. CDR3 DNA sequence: TGTGCCAGCATCCACATACTACAGGGCGCTGGAAACACCATATATTTT. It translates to CASIHILQGAGNTIYF.

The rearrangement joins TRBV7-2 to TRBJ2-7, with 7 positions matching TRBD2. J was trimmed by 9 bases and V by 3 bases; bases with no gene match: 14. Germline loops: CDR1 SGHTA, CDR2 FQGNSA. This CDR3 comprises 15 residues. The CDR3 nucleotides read TGTGCCAGCAGCTTGAAGGGCGGCGGGAGTGGAGGGCAGTACTTC. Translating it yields CASSLKGGGSGGQYF.

The CDR3 DNA is TGTGCCAGCAGCATTTCCCGATCAACTAATGAAAAACTGTTTTTT. Its translation: CASSISRSTNEKLFF. The V gene is TRBV7-9, the J gene TRBJ1-4, with D unclear. This CDR3 has 15 residues. Between the trimmed V and J ends, which lost 5 bases and 0 bases, there was a span of 10 bases. In germline, CDR1 is SEHNR, CDR2 FQNEAQ (reference sequence).

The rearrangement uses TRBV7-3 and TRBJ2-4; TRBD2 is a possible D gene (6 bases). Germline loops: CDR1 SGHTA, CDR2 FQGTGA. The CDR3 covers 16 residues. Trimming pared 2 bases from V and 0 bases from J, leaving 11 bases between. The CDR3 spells CASSLGTPGAKNIQYF. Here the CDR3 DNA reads TGTGCCAGCAGCTTAGGGACTCCTGGAGCCAAAAACATTCAGTACTTC.

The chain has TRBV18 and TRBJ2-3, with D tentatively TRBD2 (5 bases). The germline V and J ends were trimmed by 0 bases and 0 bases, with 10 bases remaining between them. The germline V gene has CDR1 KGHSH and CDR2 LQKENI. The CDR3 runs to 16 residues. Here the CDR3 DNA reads TGTGCCAGCTCACCACCGAAGCGGCTCAGCACAGATACGCAGTATTTT. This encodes CASSPPKRLSTDTQYF.

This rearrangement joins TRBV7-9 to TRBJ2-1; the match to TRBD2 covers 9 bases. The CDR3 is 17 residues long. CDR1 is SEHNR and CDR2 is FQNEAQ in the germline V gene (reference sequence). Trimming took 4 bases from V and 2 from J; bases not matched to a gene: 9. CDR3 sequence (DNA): TGTGCCAGCAGCTATCCGACTAGCGGTCCTACCTACAATGAGCAGTTCTTC. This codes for CASSYPTSGPTYNEQFF.

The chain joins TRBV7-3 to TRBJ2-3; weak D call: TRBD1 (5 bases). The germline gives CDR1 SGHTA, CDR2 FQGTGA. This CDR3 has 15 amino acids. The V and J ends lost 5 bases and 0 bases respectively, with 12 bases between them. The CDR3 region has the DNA TGTGCCAGCAGCCCCCACAGGTGGAGCACAGATACGCAGTATTTT. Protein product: CASSPHRWSTDTQYF.

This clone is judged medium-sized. In DNA, the CDR3 is TGTGCCAGCAGCCAGACTAGCAGCTCCTACGAGCAGTACTTC. Its translation is CASSQTSSSYEQYF. V usage is TRBV5-4 and J usage is TRBJ2-7, with TRBD2 identical over 7 bases. The V segment lost 4 bases and the J segment 0 bases; nucleotides outside the gene matches: 4. The CDR3 contains 14 residues. From germline, CDR1 is SGHNT and CDR2 YYREEE (reference sequence).

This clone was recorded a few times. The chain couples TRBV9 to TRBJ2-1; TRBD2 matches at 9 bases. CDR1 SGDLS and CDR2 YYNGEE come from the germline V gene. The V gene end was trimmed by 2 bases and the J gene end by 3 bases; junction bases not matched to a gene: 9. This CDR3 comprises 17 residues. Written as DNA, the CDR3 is TGTGCCAGCAGCGTCGGTAGCGGGAGTCCGGTCTACAATGAGCAGTTCTTC. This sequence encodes CASSVGSGSPVYNEQFF.

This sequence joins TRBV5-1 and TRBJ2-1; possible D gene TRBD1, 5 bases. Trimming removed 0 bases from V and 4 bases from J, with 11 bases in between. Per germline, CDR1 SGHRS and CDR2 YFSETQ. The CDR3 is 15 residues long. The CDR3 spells CASSLGTTSYNEQFF. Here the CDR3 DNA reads TGCGCCAGCAGCTTGGGGACAACTTCTTACAATGAGCAGTTCTTC. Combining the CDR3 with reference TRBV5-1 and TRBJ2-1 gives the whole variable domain KAGVTQTPRYLIKTRGQQVTLSCSPISGHRSVSWYQQTPGQGLQFLFEYFSETQRNKGNFPGRFSGRQFSNSRSEMNVSTLELGDSALYLCASSLGTTSYNEQFFGPGTRLTVL.

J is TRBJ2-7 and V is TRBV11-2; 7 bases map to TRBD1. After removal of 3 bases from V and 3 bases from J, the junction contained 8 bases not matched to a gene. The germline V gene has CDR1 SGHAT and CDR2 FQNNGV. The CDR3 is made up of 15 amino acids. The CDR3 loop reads CASSLSGTAFYEQYF. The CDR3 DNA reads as TGTGCCAGCAGCTTGTCTGGGACAGCTTTCTACGAGCAGTACTTC.

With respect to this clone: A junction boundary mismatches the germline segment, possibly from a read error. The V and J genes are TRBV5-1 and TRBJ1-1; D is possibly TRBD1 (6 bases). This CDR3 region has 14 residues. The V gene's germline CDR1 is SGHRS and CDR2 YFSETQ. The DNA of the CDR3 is TGTGCCAGCAGCTTGGGGGGGCCGGACACTGAAGCTTTCTTT. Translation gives CASSLGGPDTEAFF.